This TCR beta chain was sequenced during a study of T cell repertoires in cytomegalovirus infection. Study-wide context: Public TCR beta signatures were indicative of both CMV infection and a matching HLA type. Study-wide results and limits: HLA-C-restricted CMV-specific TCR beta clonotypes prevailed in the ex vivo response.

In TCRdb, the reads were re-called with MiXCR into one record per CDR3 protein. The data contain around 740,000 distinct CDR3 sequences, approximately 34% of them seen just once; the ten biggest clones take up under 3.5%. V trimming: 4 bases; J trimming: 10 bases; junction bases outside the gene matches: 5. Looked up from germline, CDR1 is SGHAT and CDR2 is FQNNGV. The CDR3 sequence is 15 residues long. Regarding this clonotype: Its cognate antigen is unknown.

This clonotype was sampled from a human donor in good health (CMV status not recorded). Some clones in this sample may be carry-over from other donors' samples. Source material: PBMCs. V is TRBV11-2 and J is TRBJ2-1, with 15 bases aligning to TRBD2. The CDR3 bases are TGTGCCAGCAGCTCCCCTGGACTAGCGGGAGGGGAGCAGTTCTTC. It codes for CASSSPGLAGGEQFF.